Each of the 14 T cell receptor beta chains below was sequenced from the same sample in a study of response to subunit inactivated influenza vaccine. MiXCR, run by TCRdb on the RT-PCR reads, gives a single entry per CDR3 protein. Here the sample spans approximately 520,000 distinct CDR3 sequences, around 25% being singletons. The material was CD4+ T cells sorted from PBMCs, obtained 5 to 6 days after vaccination. Receptors originate from a man aged 45-60 years who received an inactivated influenza vaccine.

This clonotype was picked up a small number of times. The gene calls are TRBV24-1 and TRBJ2-1; D is possibly TRBD2 (6 bases). Deletions cut 6 bases from V and 2 bases from J, with 13 bases between. Germline CDR1 and CDR2: KGHDR and SFDVKD. This CDR3 spans 15 amino acids. CDR3 protein: CATSSGRITYNEQFF. The CDR3 nucleotides read TGTGCCACCAGTAGTGGGAGGATCACCTACAATGAGCAGTTCTTC.

V usage is TRBV4-3 and J usage is TRBJ1-4; D gene uncertain. The CDR3 contains 16 residues. Per the germline V gene, CDR1 is LGHNA and CDR2 is YSLEER. The V end was cut by 1 base, the J end by 6 bases, with 15 bases between. This chain's CDR3 is CASSQGLTTAHEKLFF. As DNA, the CDR3 is TGCGCCAGCAGCCAAGGCCTAACGACGGCCCATGAAAAACTGTTTTTT.

This clonotype was counted between two and nine times. The chain is built from TRBV20-1 and TRBJ2-2; D not resolved. The CDR3 has 15 amino acids. Germline values: CDR1 DFQATT, CDR2 SNEGSKA (reference sequence). V lost 3 bases, J lost 0 bases, and 11 bases lay in between. The CDR3 DNA is TGCAGTGCTAGCCCTTACACTTCGAACACCGGGGAGCTGTTTTTT. Translating it yields CSASPYTSNTGELFF.

This clonotype has ten or more counts. The chain links TRBV7-8 to TRBJ2-3, with TRBD1 as a possible D gene (5 bases). The germline V gene has CDR1 SGHVS and CDR2 FQNEAQ. The V and J ends lost 1 base and 4 bases respectively, with 9 bases between them. The CDR3 is 14 amino acids. Here the CDR3 reads CASSLGGESDTQYF. The CDR3 region has the DNA TGTGCCAGCAGCTTAGGGGGCGAATCAGATACGCAGTATTTT.

This clonotype was observed a handful of times. The genes are TRBV5-1 and TRBJ2-5, with 10 nucleotides matching TRBD1. The CDR3 runs 14 residues. Germline V CDR1 and CDR2: SGHRS, YFSETQ. Germline trimming cut 3 bases from V and 3 bases from J; bases unmatched to any gene: 2. The CDR3 sequence: CASSWGTGEETQYF. CDR3 nucleotide sequence: TGCGCCAGCAGCTGGGGGACAGGGGAAGAGACCCAGTACTTC.

This clonotype has a handful of counts. This chain links TRBV25-1 with TRBJ2-1; D call uncertain. This CDR3 is 14 amino acids long. Germline V CDR1 and CDR2: MGHDK, SYGVNS. Trimming cost V 2 bases and J 5 bases, with 10 bases left between them. CDR3 sequence: CASSERWADNEQFF. The CDR3 bases are TGTGCCAGCAGTGAAAGATGGGCCGACAATGAGCAGTTCTTC.

This clonotype has a handful of counts. The rearrangement uses TRBV10-3 and TRBJ1-1, with D unresolved. Trimming stripped 0 bases from V and 1 base from J, with 6 bases between. Per the germline V gene, CDR1 is ENHRY and CDR2 is SYGVKD. The CDR3 is made up of 14 amino acids. In nucleotides, the CDR3 is TGTGCCATCAGTGAGTCGGCGGGGAACACTGAAGCTTTCTTT. This translates into CAISESAGNTEAFF.

V and J are TRBV20-1 and TRBJ1-4, with 8 bases aligning to TRBD1. V trimming: 2 bases; J trimming: 8 bases; junction bases outside the gene matches: 4. The CDR3 consists of 13 residues. The germline V gene has CDR1 DFQATT and CDR2 SNEGSKA (reference sequence). In DNA, the CDR3 is TGCAGTGCTAGACGGACAGGGCGCGAAAAACTGTTTTTT. It specifies CSARRTGREKLFF.

This clonotype was counted only a few times. The chain employs TRBV15 and TRBJ2-3; D is ambiguous. V was shortened by 6 bases and J by 2 bases, with 6 bases between the two germline ends. Germline V gene lookup returns CDR1 LNHNV and CDR2 YYDKDF (reference sequence). This CDR3 is built from 12 residues. The CDR3 sequence is CATRAITDTQYF. Here the CDR3 DNA reads TGTGCCACCAGGGCTATCACAGATACGCAGTATTTT.

The chain links TRBV5-1 to TRBJ2-7, with D possibly TRBD1 on 5 matching bases. This CDR3 contains 16 residues. Trimming left V 1 base short and J 2 bases short, with 16 bases between. Germline CDR1 is SGHRS and CDR2 is YFSETQ. In DNA form, the CDR3 reads TGCGCCAGCAGCTTGTACGGTCAGGGCCGTACCTACGAGCAGTACTTC. Protein product: CASSLYGQGRTYEQYF.

V gene TRBV6-2 or TRBV6-3 combines with J gene TRBJ2-7; D is possibly TRBD1 or TRBD2 (5 bases each). Trimming removed 2 bases from V and 1 base from J, with 9 bases in between. Germline values: CDR1 MNHEY, CDR2 SVGEGT. This CDR3 spans 14 amino acids. The CDR3 DNA is TGTGCCAGCAGTTACATTGGGGGTTCCTACGAGCAGTACTTC. Protein: CASSYIGGSYEQYF.

This clonotype showed up just a few times. The chain uses TRBV4-2 and TRBJ2-3, with TRBD1 as a possible D gene (6 bases). Between the trimmed V and J ends, which lost 1 base and 3 bases, there was a span of 11 bases. CDR1 and CDR2 (germline): LGHNA, YNFKEQ. The CDR3 consists of 15 residues. The CDR3 region is CASSQASDRTDTQYF. The CDR3 DNA reads as TGTGCCAGCAGCCAAGCCTCCGACAGGACAGATACGCAGTATTTT.

The rearrangement uses TRBV12-3 or TRBV12-4 and TRBJ2-1; TRBD1 matches 9 bases. The length of the CDR3 is 15 residues. Unmatched junction bases numbered 6, after V lost 6 bases and J lost 3 bases. CDR3 sequence: CASRGGTGFYNEQFF. The CDR3 DNA is TGTGCCAGCAGGGGGGGGACAGGGTTCTACAATGAGCAGTTCTTC.

The chain links TRBV12-3 or TRBV12-4 to TRBJ2-5, with a weak D call TRBD2 (5 bases). The CDR3 consists of 13 residues. Trimming pared 7 bases from V and 5 bases from J, leaving 14 bases between. In DNA, the CDR3 is TGTGCCAGCAACCTCGGGGTCGAGGAGACCCAGTACTTC. Translated, it gives CASNLGVEETQYF.